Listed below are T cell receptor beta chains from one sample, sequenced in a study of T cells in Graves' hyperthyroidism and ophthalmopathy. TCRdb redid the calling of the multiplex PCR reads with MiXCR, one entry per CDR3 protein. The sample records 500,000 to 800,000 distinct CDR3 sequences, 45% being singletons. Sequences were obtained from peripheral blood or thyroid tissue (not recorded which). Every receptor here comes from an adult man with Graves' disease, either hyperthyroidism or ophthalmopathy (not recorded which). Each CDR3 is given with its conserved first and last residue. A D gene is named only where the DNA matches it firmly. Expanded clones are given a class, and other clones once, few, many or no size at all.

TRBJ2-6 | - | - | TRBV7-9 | CASSYPRRSSGANVLTF | TGTGCCAGCAGCTACCCCCGACGGAGCTCTGGGGCCAACGTCCTGACTTTC
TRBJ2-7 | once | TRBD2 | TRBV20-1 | CSARAVAGRPSYEQYF | TGCAGTGCTAGAGCTGTAGCGGGCAGGCCCTCCTACGAGCAGTACTTC
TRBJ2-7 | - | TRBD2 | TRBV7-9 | CASSLVPAGAGEQCF | TGTGCCAGCAGCTTAGTTCCAGCGGGAGCAGGCGAGCAGTGCTTC
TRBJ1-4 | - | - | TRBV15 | CATSTLEAAEKLFF | TGTGCCACCTCGACGTTGGAGGCCGCCGAAAAACTGTTTTTT
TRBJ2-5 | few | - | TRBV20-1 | CSARDRSAQETQYF | TGCAGTGCTAGAGATAGGAGTGCCCAAGAGACCCAGTACTTC
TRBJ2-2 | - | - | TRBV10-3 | CAISEPGVAGELFF | TGTGCCATCAGTGAGCCAGGCGTGGCTGGAGAGCTGTTTTTT
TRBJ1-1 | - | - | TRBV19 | CASNPDTNTEAFF | TGTGCCAGTAATCCGGACACCAACACTGAAGCTTTCTTT
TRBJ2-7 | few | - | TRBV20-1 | CSAQTLTGFSYEQYF | TGCAGTGCACAGACGTTAACTGGCTTCTCCTACGAGCAGTACTTC
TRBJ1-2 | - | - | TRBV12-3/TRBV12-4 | CASRQGVGYGYTF | TGTGCCAGCAGACAGGGCGTAGGCTATGGCTACACCTTC
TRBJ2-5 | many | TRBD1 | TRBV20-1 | CSARLTGVGETQYF | TGCAGTGCTAGACTCACAGGGGTCGGCGAGACCCAGTACTTC
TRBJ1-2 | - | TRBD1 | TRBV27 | CASRRQGGSHYGYTF | TGTGCCAGCAGAAGACAGGGCGGATCTCACTATGGCTACACCTTC